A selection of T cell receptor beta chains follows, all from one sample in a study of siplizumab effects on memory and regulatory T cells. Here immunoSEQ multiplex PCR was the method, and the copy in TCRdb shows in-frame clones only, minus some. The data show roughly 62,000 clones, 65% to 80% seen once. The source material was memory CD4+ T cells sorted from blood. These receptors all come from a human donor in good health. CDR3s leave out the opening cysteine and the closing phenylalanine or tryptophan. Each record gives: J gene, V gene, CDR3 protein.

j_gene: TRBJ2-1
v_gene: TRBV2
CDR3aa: ATVSSPVYNEQF

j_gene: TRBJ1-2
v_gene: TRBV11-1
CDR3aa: ASSQQGVEGYT

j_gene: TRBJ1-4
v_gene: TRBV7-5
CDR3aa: VRDKGQTNEKLF

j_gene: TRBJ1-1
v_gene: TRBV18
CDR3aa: ASSPPETNTEAF

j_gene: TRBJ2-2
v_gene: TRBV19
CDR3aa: ASRILLTGTGELF

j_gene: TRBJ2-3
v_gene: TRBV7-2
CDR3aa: ASSPSWATDTQY

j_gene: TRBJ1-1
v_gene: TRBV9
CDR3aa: ASSPRGGEVNTEAF

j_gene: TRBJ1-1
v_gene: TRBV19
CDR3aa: ASTRYGEPGPSNTEAF

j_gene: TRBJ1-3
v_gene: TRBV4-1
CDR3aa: ASSQAPFSGNTIY

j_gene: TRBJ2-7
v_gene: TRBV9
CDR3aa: ASSVFWDSPYEQY

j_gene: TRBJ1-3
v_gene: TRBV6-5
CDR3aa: ASSYSGQGGNTIY

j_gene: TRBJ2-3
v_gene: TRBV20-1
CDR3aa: SALKEDTQY

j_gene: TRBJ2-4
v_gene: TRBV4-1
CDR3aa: ASSQGLGLGNIQY

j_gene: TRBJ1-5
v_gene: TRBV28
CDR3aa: ASSLYGNQPQH

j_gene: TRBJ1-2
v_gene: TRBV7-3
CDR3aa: ASSSSIPGQGNGYT

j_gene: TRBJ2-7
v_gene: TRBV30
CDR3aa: AWSVHIIYEQY

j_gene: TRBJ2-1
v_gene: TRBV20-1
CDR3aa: SARRGNEQF

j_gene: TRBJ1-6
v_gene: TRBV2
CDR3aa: ASGGASYNSPLH

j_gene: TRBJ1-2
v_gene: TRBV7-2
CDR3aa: ASSYGQVYGYT

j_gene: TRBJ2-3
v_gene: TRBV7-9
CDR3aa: ASSPGTGGVGPTDTQY

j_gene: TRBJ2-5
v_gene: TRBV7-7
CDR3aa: ASSLGLAGKETQY

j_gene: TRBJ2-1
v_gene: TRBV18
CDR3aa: ASSPPSTQGKDNEQF

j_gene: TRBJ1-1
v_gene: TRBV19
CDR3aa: ASKVTATNTEAF

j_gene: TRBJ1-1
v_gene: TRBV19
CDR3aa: ASSRTASITEAF

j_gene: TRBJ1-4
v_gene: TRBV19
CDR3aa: ASSIAVGEKLF

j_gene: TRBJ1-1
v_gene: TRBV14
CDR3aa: ASSQLGEAPEAF

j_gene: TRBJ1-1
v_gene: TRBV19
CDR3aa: ASSISLLGTEAF

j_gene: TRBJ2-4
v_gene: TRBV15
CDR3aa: ATSRDGLANIQY

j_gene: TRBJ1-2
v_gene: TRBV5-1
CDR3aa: ASSLQASSYGYT

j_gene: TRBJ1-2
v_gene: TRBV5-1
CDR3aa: ASSLNQGEDGYT

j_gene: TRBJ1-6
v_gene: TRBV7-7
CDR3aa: ASSSSIDSPLH

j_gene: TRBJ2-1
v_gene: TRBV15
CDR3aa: ATSRGTGGMIDEQF

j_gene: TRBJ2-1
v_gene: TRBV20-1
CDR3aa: SASRREEQF

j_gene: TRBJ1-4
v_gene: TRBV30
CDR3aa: AWTLPTARNEKLF

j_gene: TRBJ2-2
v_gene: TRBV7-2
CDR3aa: ASSLLGSSNTGELF

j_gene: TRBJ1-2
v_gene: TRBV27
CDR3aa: ASSRGQGRAGYT

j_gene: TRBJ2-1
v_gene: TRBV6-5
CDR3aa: ASSYAFGPQGNEQF

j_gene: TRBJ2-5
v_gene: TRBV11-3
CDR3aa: ASSLGVQETQY

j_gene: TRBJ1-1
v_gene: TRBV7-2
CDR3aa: ASSLGGAGTEAF

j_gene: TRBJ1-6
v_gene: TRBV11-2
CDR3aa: ASSSHMNNSPLH

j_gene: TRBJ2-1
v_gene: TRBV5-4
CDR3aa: ASSLPDRAEQF

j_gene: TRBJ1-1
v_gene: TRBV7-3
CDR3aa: ASSKEMNTEAF

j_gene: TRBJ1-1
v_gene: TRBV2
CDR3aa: ASSRGVWTEAF

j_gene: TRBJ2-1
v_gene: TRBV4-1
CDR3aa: ASSQDFHNEQF

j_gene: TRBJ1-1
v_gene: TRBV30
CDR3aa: AWSGKNGQMNTEAF

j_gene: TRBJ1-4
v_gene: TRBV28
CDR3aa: ASSLGGGNEKLF

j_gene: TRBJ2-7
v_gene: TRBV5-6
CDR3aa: ASSLLTDEQY

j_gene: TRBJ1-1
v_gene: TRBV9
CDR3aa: ASSVAANTEAF

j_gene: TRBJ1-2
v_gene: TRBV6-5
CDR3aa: ASSPGTFRGYT

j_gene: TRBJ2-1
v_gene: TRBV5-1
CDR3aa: ASSSPSYNEQF

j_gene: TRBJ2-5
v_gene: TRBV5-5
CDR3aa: ASSQVQETQY

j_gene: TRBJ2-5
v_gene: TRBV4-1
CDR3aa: ASSHSREGGEETQY

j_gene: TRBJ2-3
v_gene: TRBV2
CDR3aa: ASIGRGADTQY

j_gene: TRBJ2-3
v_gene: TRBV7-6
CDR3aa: ASSLGTGLGTDTQY

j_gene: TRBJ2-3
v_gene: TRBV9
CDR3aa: ASSVVLAGTDTQY

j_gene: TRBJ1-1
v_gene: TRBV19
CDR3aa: ASSKRDGTPNTEAF